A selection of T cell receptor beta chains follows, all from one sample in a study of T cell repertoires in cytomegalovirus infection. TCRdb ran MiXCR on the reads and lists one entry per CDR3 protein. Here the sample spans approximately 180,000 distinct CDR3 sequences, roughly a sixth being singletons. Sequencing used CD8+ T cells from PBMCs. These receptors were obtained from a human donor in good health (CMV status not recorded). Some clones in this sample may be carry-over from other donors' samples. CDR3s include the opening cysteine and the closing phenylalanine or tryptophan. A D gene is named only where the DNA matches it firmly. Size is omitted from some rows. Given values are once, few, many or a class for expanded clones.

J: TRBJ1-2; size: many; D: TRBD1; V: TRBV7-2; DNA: TGTGCCAGCAGCGGGGGACAGGGAGGCGGCTACACCTTC; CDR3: CASSGGQGGGYTF
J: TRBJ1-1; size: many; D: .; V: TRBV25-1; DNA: TGTGCCAGCAGCCGGGGCGGCTTCACTGAAGCTTTCTTT; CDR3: CASSRGGFTEAFF
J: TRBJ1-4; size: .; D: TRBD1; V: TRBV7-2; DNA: TGTGCCAGCAGCTTAGAGATCGGACAGGGAGGTGAAAAACTGTTTTTT; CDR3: CASSLEIGQGGEKLFF
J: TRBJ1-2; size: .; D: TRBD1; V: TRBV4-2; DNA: TGTGCCAGCAGCCTAGCCGGGGACAGGGTTGGCTACACCTTC; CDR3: CASSLAGDRVGYTF
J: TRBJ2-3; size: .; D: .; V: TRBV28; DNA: TGTGCCAGCAGTTACGAAGTTTCGACTACCATTACAGATACGCAGTATTTT; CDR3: CASSYEVSTTITDTQYF
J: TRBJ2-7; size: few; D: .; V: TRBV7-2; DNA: TGTGCCAGCGAACCCCCGGGCCGCGGGAACGACGAGCAGTACTTC; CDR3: CASEPPGRGNDEQYF
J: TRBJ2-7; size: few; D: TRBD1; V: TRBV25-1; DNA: TGTGCCAGCAGTACAAGGACAGGGCAGTACTTC; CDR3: CASSTRTGQYF
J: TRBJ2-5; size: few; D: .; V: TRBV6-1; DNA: TGTGCCAGCAGTTACGGACAGCGTGGGGCGGAGACCCAGTACTTC; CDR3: CASSYGQRGAETQYF
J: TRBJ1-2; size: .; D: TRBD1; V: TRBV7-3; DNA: TGTGCCAGCAGCCCCACAGGGGACCTCGACTATGGCTACACCTTC; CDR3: CASSPTGDLDYGYTF
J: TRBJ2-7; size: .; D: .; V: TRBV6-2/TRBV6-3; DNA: TGTGCCAGCAGTGCCCCAATGGAAGAGCAGTACTTC; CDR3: CASSAPMEEQYF
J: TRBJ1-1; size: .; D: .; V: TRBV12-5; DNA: TGTGCTAGTGGTTTGACCCCGAACACTGAAGCTTTCTTT; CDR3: CASGLTPNTEAFF
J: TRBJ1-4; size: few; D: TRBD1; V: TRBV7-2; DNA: TGTGCCAACAGACGGCGGGACAGGGCCACAACTAATGAAAAACTGTTTTTT; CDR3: CANRRRDRATTNEKLFF
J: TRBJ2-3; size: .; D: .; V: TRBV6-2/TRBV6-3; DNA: TGTGCCAGCAACCCTCCCAGCGATACGCAGTATTTT; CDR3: CASNPPSDTQYF